Shown below are 30 T cell receptor beta chains from a single sample sequenced in a study of T cell responses to AZD1222 COVID-19 vaccine. Generated by immunoSEQ multiplex PCR, the TCRdb table keeps only in-frame clones and is missing some. The sample contains 120,000 or so clones, around 80% of which appear only once. The sample here was peripheral blood, taken 28 days after the second AZD1222 dose. The receptors were sampled from an adult who received the AZD1222 COVID-19 vaccine.

The V and J genes are TRBV7-9 and TRBJ1-6; TRBD1 might be the D (5 bases). Trimming shortened V by 3 bases and J by 7 bases, and 19 bases separated the two germline ends. The germline gives CDR1 SEHNR, CDR2 FQNEAQ (reference sequence). The CDR3 runs to 17 residues. The DNA for the CDR3 is TGTGCCAGCAGCTTTACCTCAGGGTTGAGGTGGAATTCACCCCTCCACTTT. Its protein product is CASSFTSGLRWNSPLHF. Full variable domain (outside the CDR3, taken from reference TRBV7-9 and TRBJ1-6): DTGVSQNPRHKITKRGQNVTFRCDPISEHNRLYWYRQTLGQGPEFLTYFQNEAQLEKSRLLSDRFSAERPKGSFSTLEIQRTEQGDSAMYLCASSFTSGLRWNSPLHFGNGTRLTVT.

The J gene is TRBJ2-7, the V gene TRBV5-1; TRBD1 might be the D (5 bases). The V gene's germline CDR1 is SGHRS and CDR2 YFSETQ. The CDR3 sequence is 16 residues long. V lost 3 bases, J lost 0 bases, and 16 bases lay in between. CDR3 in amino acids: CASSSKEQTASYEQYF. CDR3 DNA sequence: TGCGCCAGCAGCTCAAAAGAACAGACAGCCTCCTACGAGCAGTACTTC.

The genes are TRBV11-2 and TRBJ2-2, with TRBD2 as a possible D gene (7 bases). Trimming took off 2 bases at V and 3 bases at J, with 19 bases between the two ends. Germline lookup yields CDR1 SGHAT and CDR2 FQNNGV. This CDR3 region has 18 residues. The CDR3 region has the DNA TGTGCCAGCAGCTTAAGGGGGGGCCTCAGTAAGGACACCGGGGAGCTGTTTTTT. Translated, it gives CASSLRGGLSKDTGELFF.

With respect to this clone: Other DNA sequences in the sample encode the same CDR3. The DNA of the CDR3 is TGTGCCAGCAGCTTAACTAATACGCAGTATTTT. Translation gives CASSLTNTQYF. The chain uses TRBV7-2 and TRBJ2-3; no clear D gene. Per germline, CDR1 SGHTA and CDR2 FQGNSA. V shed 2 bases and J shed 7 bases, with 4 bases lying between them. The CDR3 is 11 residues long.

The chain joins TRBV9 to TRBJ2-3, with D unresolved. Germline V gene data show CDR1 as SGDLS and CDR2 as YYNGEE. Trimming left V 0 bases short and J 5 bases short, with 16 bases between. The CDR3 contains 16 residues. DNA of the CDR3: TGTGCCAGCAGCGTAGGATTGGCCCACTCGGGAGATACGCAGTATTTT. Translation: CASSVGLAHSGDTQYF.

The chain has TRBV6-5 and TRBJ1-4; TRBD1 might be the D (5 bases). The CDR3 has 13 residues. V was shortened by 5 bases and J by 6 bases, with 10 bases between the two germline ends. The germline gives CDR1 MNHEY, CDR2 SVGAGI. The CDR3 nucleotides are TGTGCCAGCAGTCGGGGGACGCATGAAAAACTGTTTTTT. Translated, it gives CASSRGTHEKLFF.

The gene calls are TRBV5-1 and TRBJ2-6; D remains unclear. V was shortened by 4 bases and J by 0 bases, with 8 bases between the two germline ends. This CDR3 spans 15 amino acids. CDR1 is SGHRS, CDR2 YFSETQ, per germline. CDR3 sequence (DNA): TGCGCCAGCAGCCCTTTGGACTCTGGGGCCAACGTCCTGACTTTC. Translation gives CASSPLDSGANVLTF.

The J gene is TRBJ2-3, the V gene TRBV19, with 7 bases that match TRBD2. Germline V gives CDR1 LNHDA, CDR2 SQIVND (reference sequence). After removal of 7 bases from V and 0 bases from J, the junction contained 7 bases not matched to a gene. The CDR3 sequence is 15 residues long. DNA for the CDR3: TGTGCCAGTAACTCGGGGGGATCTAGCACAGATACGCAGTATTTT. Translating it yields CASNSGGSSTDTQYF.

CDR3 sequence (DNA): TGTGCCAGCAGTTTAACAGGGGTAGGCACTGAAGCTTTCTTT. Amino acids: CASSLTGVGTEAFF. V and J are TRBV28 and TRBJ1-1, with 7 bases aligning to TRBD1. Germline values: CDR1 MDHEN, CDR2 SYDVKM. With 2 bases clipped from V and 4 bases from J, the junction kept 4 bases outside the gene matches. There are 14 residues in the CDR3.

This chain uses TRBV7-2 with TRBJ2-6, with TRBD1 as a possible D gene (6 bases). Germline V lookup: CDR1 SGHTA, CDR2 FQGNSA. Trimming removed 5 bases from V and 0 bases from J, with 14 bases in between. There are 17 residues in the CDR3. The CDR3 here is CASSRAGADSGANVLTF. The CDR3 coding sequence is TGTGCCAGCAGCCGCGCAGGGGCCGACTCTGGGGCCAACGTCCTGACTTTC.

The sample holds one count of this clone. The chain couples TRBV19 to TRBJ2-7, with D unresolved. The V end lost 0 bases, the J end lost 4 bases, and 10 bases lay between the germline ends. This CDR3 is 14 amino acids long. Germline loops: CDR1 LNHDA, CDR2 SQIVND (reference sequence). The CDR3 DNA reads as TGTGCCAGTAGTATAGAGGGTTCAGTTTACGAGCAGTACTTC. As protein: CASSIEGSVYEQYF.

The chain uses TRBV7-2 and TRBJ2-4; 9 positions agree with TRBD1. The V gene end was trimmed by 3 bases and the J gene end by 1 base; junction bases not matched to a gene: 4. Per germline, CDR1 SGHTA and CDR2 FQGNSA. The CDR3 contains 16 residues. CDR3 in amino acids: CASSFGGTGAKNIQYF. As DNA, the CDR3 is TGTGCCAGCAGCTTCGGTGGGACAGGGGCCAAAAACATTCAGTACTTC.

The chain couples TRBV20-1 to TRBJ2-3; 9 positions agree with TRBD2. The trim removed 5 bases at V and 8 bases at J, leaving 2 bases unmatched. The germline gives CDR1 DFQATT, CDR2 SNEGSKA (reference sequence). The CDR3 extends over 11 amino acids. CDR3 DNA sequence: TGCAGTGCTGGGACTAGCTCTACGCAGTATTTT. Translation gives CSAGTSSTQYF.

In this sample, this clone turned up a few times. The rearrangement uses TRBV6-2 or TRBV6-3 and TRBJ1-1; D is possibly TRBD1 (5 bases). V was cut by 3 bases and J by 7 bases, with 9 bases left in between. From germline, CDR1 is MNHEY and CDR2 SVGEGT. The CDR3 spans 12 residues. The DNA for the CDR3 is TGTGCCAGCAGTTATGGGGGGAATGAAGCTTTCTTT. Protein sequence: CASSYGGNEAFF.

V and J are TRBV5-1 and TRBJ1-2, with a weak D call TRBD1 (5 bases). This CDR3 is 14 amino acids long. Between the trimmed V and J ends, which lost 0 bases and 6 bases, there was a span of 12 bases. The germline gives CDR1 SGHRS, CDR2 YFSETQ. The CDR3 is CASSLDVGADGYTF. The DNA for the CDR3 is TGCGCCAGCAGCTTGGATGTAGGGGCGGATGGCTACACCTTC.

The chain couples TRBV7-2 to TRBJ1-6; weak D call: TRBD1 (5 bases). Deletions cut 1 base from V and 7 bases from J, with 14 bases between. From germline, CDR1 is SGHTA and CDR2 FQGNSA. The CDR3 runs 16 residues. The CDR3 loop reads CASSLVWGLRNSPLHF. The CDR3 DNA follows: TGTGCCAGCAGCTTAGTGTGGGGCCTACGGAATTCACCCCTCCACTTT.

This chain connects TRBV18 to TRBJ1-1; D is perhaps TRBD1 (5 bases). The germline V and J ends were trimmed by 4 bases and 6 bases, with 15 bases remaining between them. Per the germline V gene, CDR1 is KGHSH and CDR2 is LQKENI. The CDR3 runs 14 residues. The CDR3 DNA reads TGTGCCAGCTCACGGGCGATGGGGGAGGCTGAAGCTTTCTTT. It specifies CASSRAMGEAEAFF.

The gene calls are TRBV29-1 and TRBJ2-3; 12 positions agree with TRBD2. The CDR3 is made up of 17 amino acids. The germline gives CDR1 SQVTM, CDR2 ANQGSEA. The J segment lost 0 bases and the V segment lost 4 bases, leaving 8 bases of the junction unmatched. The CDR3 bases are TGCAGCGTTGCGGTGCTAGCGGGGGGGTATAGCACAGATACGCAGTATTTT. Amino acids: CSVAVLAGGYSTDTQYF.

The chain recombines TRBV28 with TRBJ2-7, with a weak D call TRBD2 (6 bases). The CDR3 is made up of 16 amino acids. Germline CDR1 and CDR2: MDHEN and SYDVKM. V was trimmed by 5 bases and J by 2 bases, leaving 19 bases between them. The CDR3 DNA is TGTGCCAGCAGTACCTACGCGGGGAGGAGGCCCTACGAGCAGTACTTC. It yields the protein CASSTYAGRRPYEQYF.

J is TRBJ1-3 and V is TRBV7-6; tentatively, D is TRBD1 (5 bases). The CDR3 runs to 19 residues. From germline, CDR1 is SGHVS and CDR2 FNYEAQ. Between the trimmed V and J ends, which lost 5 bases and 0 bases, there was a span of 23 bases. The CDR3 DNA follows: TGTGCCAGCAGCCAATTACTCGACAGCTCGGATAACTCTGGAAACACCATATATTTT. This sequence encodes CASSQLLDSSDNSGNTIYF. Variable domain in full (rest from reference TRBV7-6 and TRBJ1-3): GAGVSQSPRYKVTKRGQDVALRCDPISGHVSLYWYRQALGQGPEFLTYFNYEAQQDKSGLPNDRFSAERPEGSISTLTIQRTEQRDSAMYRCASSQLLDSSDNSGNTIYFGEGSWLTVV.

This clone was recorded only once. J is TRBJ2-7 and V is TRBV6-5; TRBD2 agrees at 10 bases. The CDR3 length is 14 residues. The junction had 3 bases not matched to a gene; V was cut back by 6 bases and J by 1 base. Germline CDR1 and CDR2: MNHEY and SVGAGI. The CDR3: CASRTSGASYEQYF. The CDR3 DNA sequence: TGTGCCAGCAGAACTAGCGGGGCTTCCTACGAGCAGTACTTC.

V usage is TRBV6-5 and J usage is TRBJ1-5; 8 nucleotides agree with TRBD1. The V segment lost 5 bases and the J segment 3 bases; nucleotides outside the gene matches: 6. Per germline, CDR1 MNHEY and CDR2 SVGAGI. The CDR3 consists of 15 residues. CDR3 bases: TGTGCCAGCAGTCTTACACAGGGGGACAATCAGCCCCAGCATTTT. This codes for CASSLTQGDNQPQHF.

V gene TRBV18 combines with J gene TRBJ1-1; D not resolved. The germline CDR1 and CDR2 sequences are KGHSH and LQKENI. V was cut by 3 bases and J by 0 bases, with 8 bases left in between. The CDR3 contains 14 residues. The CDR3 region is CASSPQRLNTEAFF. The CDR3 region has the DNA TGTGCCAGCTCACCTCAGCGCTTGAACACTGAAGCTTTCTTT. The variable domain in full, with the rest retrieved from reference TRBV18 and TRBJ1-1, is NAGVMQNPRHLVRRRGQEARLRCSPMKGHSHVYWYRQLPEEGLKFMVYLQKENIIDESGMPKERFSAEFPKEGPSILRIQQVVRGDSAAYFCASSPQRLNTEAFFGQGTRLTVV.

The rearrangement joins TRBV5-6 to TRBJ2-5; 7 bases map to TRBD2. The germline gives CDR1 SGHDT, CDR2 YYEEEE. The V segment lost 4 bases and the J segment 5 bases; nucleotides outside the gene matches: 8. There are 14 residues in the CDR3. CDR3 sequence: CASSPRTRRETQYF. In DNA form, the CDR3 reads TGTGCCAGCAGCCCTCGGACTAGACGGGAGACCCAGTACTTC.

The V and J genes are TRBV12-3 or TRBV12-4 and TRBJ1-5, with D uncertain. The V gene lost 8 bases and the J gene lost 8 bases, with 16 bases spanning the gap. This CDR3 has 13 amino acids. CDR3 residues: CASDPTGFEPQHF. DNA for the CDR3: TGTGCCAGCGACCCGACTGGGTTTGAGCCCCAGCATTTT.

V and J are TRBV5-6 and TRBJ2-3, with D maybe TRBD1 (6 bases). This CDR3 has 14 residues. Germline CDR1 reads SGHDT; CDR2 reads YYEEEE. V shed 0 bases and J shed 4 bases, with 9 bases lying between them. The DNA for the CDR3 is TGTGCCAGCAGCTTGGGGACAGATCCAGATACGCAGTATTTT. Amino acid sequence: CASSLGTDPDTQYF.

This rearrangement joins TRBV11-2 to TRBJ2-2; D is ambiguous. CDR1 and CDR2 (germline): SGHAT, FQNNGV. The CDR3 extends over 12 amino acids. Deletions cut 1 base from V and 8 bases from J, with 5 bases between. The CDR3 loop is CASSLVRGELFF. In DNA form, the CDR3 reads TGTGCCAGCAGCTTAGTCAGAGGGGAGCTGTTTTTT.

This chain joins TRBV24-1 and TRBJ2-2; weak D call: TRBD1 (5 bases). In germline, CDR1 is KGHDR, CDR2 SFDVKD. The ends were cut back, 4 bases at V and 4 bases at J, with 12 bases in the middle. The CDR3 sequence is 15 residues long. The CDR3 nucleotides read TGTGCCACCAGTGACCACATAGACAGCACCGGGGAGCTGTTTTTT. Its translation is CATSDHIDSTGELFF.

The J gene is TRBJ1-5, the V gene TRBV10-3, with 8 positions matching TRBD1. Germline CDR1 ENHRY, CDR2 SYGVKD. V lost 6 bases to trimming and J lost 5 bases; unmatched junction nucleotides: 0. This CDR3 is 12 amino acids long. The CDR3 spells CAIRTGDQPQHF. CDR3 sequence (DNA): TGTGCCATCAGGACAGGGGATCAGCCCCAGCATTTT.

The rearrangement uses TRBV19 and TRBJ1-2, with TRBD1 matching over 8 bases. The CDR3 runs to 14 residues. Germline V gene lookup returns CDR1 LNHDA and CDR2 SQIVND (reference sequence). J was trimmed by 7 bases and V by 4 bases; bases with no gene match: 8. The CDR3: CASSRPDRAGGYTF. As DNA, the CDR3 is TGTGCCAGTAGTAGGCCGGACAGGGCCGGTGGCTACACCTTC.